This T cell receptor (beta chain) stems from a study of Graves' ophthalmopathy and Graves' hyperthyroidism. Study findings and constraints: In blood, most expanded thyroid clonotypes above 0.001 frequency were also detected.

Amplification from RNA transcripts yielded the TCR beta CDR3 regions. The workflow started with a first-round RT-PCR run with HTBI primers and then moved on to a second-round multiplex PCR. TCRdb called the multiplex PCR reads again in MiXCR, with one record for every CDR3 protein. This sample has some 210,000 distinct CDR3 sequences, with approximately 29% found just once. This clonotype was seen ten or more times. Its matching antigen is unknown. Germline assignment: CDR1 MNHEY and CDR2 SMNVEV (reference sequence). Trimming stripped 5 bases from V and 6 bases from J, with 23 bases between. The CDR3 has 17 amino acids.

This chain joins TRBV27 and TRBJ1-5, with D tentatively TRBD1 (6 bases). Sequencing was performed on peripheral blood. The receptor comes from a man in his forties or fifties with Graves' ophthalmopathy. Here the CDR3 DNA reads TGTGCCAGCAGTCCCCCGGGGGCAGGGCCTTTAAGTCAGCCCCAGCATTTT. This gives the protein CASSPPGAGPLSQPQHF.